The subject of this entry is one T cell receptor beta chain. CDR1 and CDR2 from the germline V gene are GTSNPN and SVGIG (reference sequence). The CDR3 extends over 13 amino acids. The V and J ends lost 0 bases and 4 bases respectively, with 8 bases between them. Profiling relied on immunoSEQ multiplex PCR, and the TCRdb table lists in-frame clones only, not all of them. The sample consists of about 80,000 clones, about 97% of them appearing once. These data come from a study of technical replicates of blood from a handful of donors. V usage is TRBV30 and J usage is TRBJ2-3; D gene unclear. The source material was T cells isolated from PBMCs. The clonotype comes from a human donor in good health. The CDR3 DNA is TGTGCCTGGAGTGTGAAGGCGGCAGATACGCAGTATTTT. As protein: CAWSVKAADTQYF.